This section outlines one T cell receptor (beta chain) sequence together with its context. Clones were read by immunoSEQ multiplex PCR, and TCRdb kept only the in-frame ones, dropping some. The data show fewer than 200,000 clones, 85% to 90% seen once. This entry belongs to a study of control samples from healthy donors and cancer patients. This receptor was identified in a woman aged 50 to 60 in good health. The sequenced material came from blood.

The CDR3 spells CASSIRQENTGELFF. CDR3 sequence (DNA): TGCGCCAGCAGTATTAGACAGGAGAACACCGGGGAGCTGTTTTTT. The J gene is TRBJ2-2, the V gene TRBV5-1, with D possibly TRBD1 on 6 matching bases. The CDR3 is 15 amino acids. V shed 5 bases and J shed 1 base, with 12 bases lying between them. From germline, CDR1 is SGHRS and CDR2 YFSETQ.